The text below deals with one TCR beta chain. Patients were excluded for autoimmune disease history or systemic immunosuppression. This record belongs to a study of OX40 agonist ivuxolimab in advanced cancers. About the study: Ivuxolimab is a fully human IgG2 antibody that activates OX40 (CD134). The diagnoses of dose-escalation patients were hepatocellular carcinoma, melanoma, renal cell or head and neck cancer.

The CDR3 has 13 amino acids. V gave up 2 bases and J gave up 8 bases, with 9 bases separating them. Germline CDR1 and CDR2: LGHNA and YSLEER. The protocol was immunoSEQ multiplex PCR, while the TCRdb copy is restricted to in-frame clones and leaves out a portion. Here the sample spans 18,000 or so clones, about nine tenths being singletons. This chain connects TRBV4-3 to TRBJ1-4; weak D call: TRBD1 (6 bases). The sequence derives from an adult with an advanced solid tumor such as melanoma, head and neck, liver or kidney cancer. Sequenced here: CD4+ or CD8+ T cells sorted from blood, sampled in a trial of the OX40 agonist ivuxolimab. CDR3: CASSQRGDEKLFF. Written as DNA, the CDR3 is TGCGCCAGCAGCCAAAGGGGGGACGAAAAACTGTTTTTT.